This TCR beta chain appears in the sequencing data of a study of vaccination effects on CD4 cells after COVID-19 (dated by TCRdb to the early 2020s). At the level of the whole study: Each participant got two doses of an mRNA SARS-CoV-2 vaccine, either BNT162b2 or mRNA-1273. In both COVID-19 convalescent patients and infection-naive vaccine recipients, the study compared SARS-CoV-2 spike-specific CD4+ TCR repertoires from before mRNA vaccination with those from after it. Cultures from other donors in the study were sequenced using the Oncomine TCR Beta short-read assay on an Illumina iSeq 100. Pre-vaccine samples were collected from a couple of convalescent patients 16 days and one week before the first dose, corresponding to 142 and 148 days after COVID-19 diagnosis. A total of 10 COVID-19 convalescent patients and several SARS-CoV-2-naive healthy vaccine recipients were included in the full study.

This clone has just a few counts. Its antigen remains undetermined. Base qualities are not recorded, but no much larger clone differs from it by a single base. The CDR3, from cysteine to phenylalanine, totals 14 residues. The kept DNA is CDR3 alone, 42 bases in frame from the first base. The germline V gene encodes CDR1 SGHNT and CDR2 YYREEE (reference sequence). V is clipped by 3 bases and J by 10 bases, and the sequence between their germline boundaries is 14 bases long. Broad study findings and their caveats: In convalescent patients, the post-vaccine spike-reactive repertoire consisted mainly of new vaccine-induced clones, largely distinct from infection-induced clones. Marked clonal contraction was observed in both infection-induced and vaccine-induced clones at late post-vaccination timepoints, consistent with waning T cell responses. The study was limited by a small number of convalescent patients, and early post-infection timepoints were lacking.

Receptor amplification or capture employed the immunoSEQ multiplex PCR assay. DNA from the CD4+ T cells that had been cultured and isolated underwent TCR beta CDR3 sequencing. Regarding the original processing steps: The analysis removed non-productive TCR sequences, trimmed reads to the CDR3 region, and retained only CDR3s that were 7 or more amino acids long. The MANAFEST web app was used to identify antigen-specific clonotypes by comparing expansion in peptide wells with expansion in reference cultures. For clones to be considered positive, expansion at FDR<0.05 versus reference and all other wells, an odds ratio above 5, and a frequency above 0.1% in two replicate wells were required. A clonotype was called cross-reactive if it was significantly expanded both in SARS-CoV-2 spike wells and in at least one common cold coronavirus spike condition. CDR3 similarity was assessed by Levenshtein distance using the stringdist R package, and unrooted trees were constructed with ape in R 3.6.1. Imported from immuneACCESS, the table was reduced by TCRdb to in-frame sequences with V and J called. These copies leave out some clones; in studies compared against another copy, an unresolved V gene accounts for under half, and the cause of the remainder is not known. V, J and clone size reflect that table, while D and trimming were determined from the DNA. The sample contains 35,000 to 55,000 clones, roughly 70% of them found a single time. About 31% of the sample rests with the top ten.

The ViraFEST assay stimulated PBMC with viral peptide pools and then used TCR sequencing to identify antigen-specific CD4+ T cell clonotypes by expansion. After less than 13 days of culture, CD4+ T cells were isolated with the EasySep CD4+ T cell isolation kit. PCR-confirmed SARS-CoV-2 infection had occurred in convalescent patients between March and December 2020, before the Alpha, Beta and Delta variants emerged in the United States. Some 2 million PBMC per well were cultured with 8.5 to 10 ug/ml peptides in IMDM containing 5% human AB serum, approximately 9.1 IU/ml IL-2 and gentamicin. Half of the culture medium was replaced with fresh IL-2-containing medium on days 3 and 7. Each peptide stimulation condition was cultured in triplicate wells unless otherwise noted. Using Ficoll-Paque Plus gradient centrifugation, PBMC were separated from whole blood and then either used fresh or cryopreserved at -140C. The QIAamp micro DNA kit was used to extract genomic DNA from the cultured CD4+ T cells.

Here the sequenced sample was CD4+ T cells from PBMCs cultured with a peptide pool, taken before COVID-19 vaccination. The chain was built from TRBV5-4 and TRBJ1-6, with a weak D call of TRBD1 (6 bases match). The receptor comes from a human donor who had a prior SARS-CoV-2 infection. The CDR3 protein sequence reads: CASSWISGESPLHF. The DNA sequence reads TGTGCCAGCAGCTGGATCTCAGGGGAATCACCCCTCCACTTT.